This TCR beta chain was sequenced during a study of cytomegalovirus exposure and HLA in healthy donors. The study, taken as a whole, reports: Later analysis indicated greater clonal expansion among HLA-associated TCR beta chains than among equally common other chains.

Of note for this clone: The antigen remains unidentified.

The PCR was carried out with 60 Vbeta primers and 13 Jbeta primers. Clones were sequenced by immunoSEQ multiplex PCR, and TCRdb holds only the in-frame ones, with some missing. In all, the sample yields around 50,000 clones. CDR3 length: 16 amino acids. With V trimmed by 1 base and J by 4 bases, 3 bases remained unmatched. The germline V gene has CDR1 SNHLY and CDR2 FYNNEI. This sequence originates from a woman in her thirties or forties in good health and CMV-seronegative. Sample: PBMCs. This rearrangement joins TRBV2 to TRBJ1-4, with 10 bases aligning to TRBD1. CDR3 residues: CASSEGTGGGNEKLFF. CDR3 bases: TGTGCCAGCAGTGAAGGGACAGGGGGAGGTAATGAAAAACTGTTTTTT.